This TCR beta chain was sequenced for a study of shared clonotypes between healthy human individuals. The CDR3 totals 15 residues. The germline V gene has CDR1 LNHDA and CDR2 SQIVND (reference sequence). The V and J ends lost 3 bases and 0 bases respectively, with 8 bases between them. In replicate PCRs of unsorted PBMC, approximately 280 ng DNA, roughly 31,000 T cell genomes, was used. Profiling relied on immunoSEQ multiplex PCR, and the TCRdb table lists in-frame clones only, not all of them. The sample records hundreds of thousands of clones, just over 75% being singletons. This clone showed up just a few times. Healthy HIV-negative adults without recent acute infections or vaccinations served as donors.

Input material: PBMCs. The chain joins TRBV19 to TRBJ2-2; D is ambiguous. The sequence was obtained from a woman in her thirties or forties in good health. Some clones in this sample may be carry-over from other donors' samples. The CDR3 region is CASSMSAANTGELFF. The CDR3, as DNA: TGTGCCAGTAGTATGAGCGCCGCGAACACCGGGGAGCTGTTTTTT.